The present T cell receptor (beta chain) was sequenced within a study of cytomegalovirus exposure and HLA in healthy donors. A multiplex PCR was run with 60 Vbeta primers and 13 Jbeta primers. In the authors' workflow: It was a later analysis that counted about 80 million unique TCR beta chains, of which 9 million to 13 million were shared. Data came from immunoSEQ multiplex PCR; TCRdb stores just in-frame clones and leaves some out. The V and J calls and clone size were taken over from that table, and D and trimming were inferred from the DNA. The repertoire consists of about 200,000 clones, with roughly 77% occurring once and the leading ten covering approximately 0.4%. Germline V gene data show CDR1 as SGHVS and CDR2 as FQNEAQ. Between the trimmed V and J ends, which lost 2 bases and 1 base, there was a span of 13 bases. The CDR3 is 16 amino acids.

The source of this sequence is a male donor in good health and CMV-seropositive. The sample comprised PBMCs. This chain connects TRBV7-8 to TRBJ2-3, with a weak D call TRBD2 (7 bases). In DNA, the CDR3 is TGTGCCAGCAGCTTACGGGGGGACAAACGCACAGATACGCAGTATTTT. This gives the protein CASSLRGDKRTDTQYF.